Below, 10 T cell receptor beta chains from the same sample are listed, as sequenced in a study of blood T cell repertoires in COVID-19. Some clones are missing from TCRdb's copy, which holds only in-frame ones; the method was immunoSEQ multiplex PCR. The profile covers about 240,000 clones, with 87% appearing a single time and around 7.2% taken by the ten largest. The material sequenced was peripheral blood. Receptors originate from a man in his sixties who had recovered from COVID-19.

J is TRBJ2-3 and V is TRBV5-1; 11 bases are shared with TRBD2. J lost 4 bases, V lost 5 bases, and 9 bases had no gene match. From germline, CDR1 is SGHRS and CDR2 YFSETQ. This CDR3 region has 16 residues. Here the CDR3 DNA reads TGCGCCAGCAGGCCTACAGGACTAGCGGGCCCAGATACGCAGTATTTT. Amino acids: CASRPTGLAGPDTQYF.

The gene calls are TRBV4-1 and TRBJ2-3, with 8 bases aligning to TRBD2. Germline V gives CDR1 MGHRA, CDR2 YSYEKL. With 0 bases clipped from V and 2 bases from J, the junction kept 4 bases outside the gene matches. This CDR3 comprises 16 residues. DNA of the CDR3: TGCGCCAGCAGCCAAGAATCGACTAGCGTCACAGATACGCAGTATTTT. It is translated as CASSQESTSVTDTQYF.

This chain joins TRBV18 and TRBJ1-4; D possibly corresponds to TRBD1 (5 bases). The V gene lost 2 bases and the J gene lost 4 bases, with 14 bases spanning the gap. CDR3 length: 16 amino acids. Germline V CDR1 and CDR2: KGHSH, LQKENI. CDR3 in DNA: TGTGCCAGCTCACCAACAGGACCGGGCAGTAATGAAAAACTGTTTTTT. This codes for CASSPTGPGSNEKLFF. The whole variable domain, remainder taken from reference TRBV18 and TRBJ1-4, is NAGVMQNPRHLVRRRGQEARLRCSPMKGHSHVYWYRQLPEEGLKFMVYLQKENIIDESGMPKERFSAEFPKEGPSILRIQQVVRGDSAAYFCASSPTGPGSNEKLFFGSGTQLSVL.

This clone was detected only once. V is TRBV11-2 and J is TRBJ1-3; perhaps TRBD1 as D (5 bases). The CDR3 is 17 amino acids. V lost 5 bases and J lost 7, with 24 bases in between. Germline V gene lookup returns CDR1 SGHAT and CDR2 FQNNGV. The CDR3 DNA reads as TGTGCCAGCAGCCCACTCTCGAAGAAGGGGCTTTGGAACACCATATATTTT. Translated: CASSPLSKKGLWNTIYF.

The chain couples TRBV2 to TRBJ2-7; 8 bases match TRBD2. The V segment lost 2 bases and the J segment 2 bases; nucleotides outside the gene matches: 5. This CDR3 contains 15 residues. Germline CDR1 and CDR2: SNHLY and FYNNEI. CDR3: CASSETGRGTYEQYV. CDR3 DNA sequence: TGTGCCAGCAGTGAAACCGGGAGGGGGACCTACGAGCAGTACGTC.

Points on this clone: Other DNA sequences in this specimen translate into the identical CDR3. The chain links TRBV24-1 to TRBJ2-7, with D maybe TRBD1 (6 bases). V was clipped by 7 bases and J by 0 bases, with 9 bases between them. The V gene's germline CDR1 is KGHDR and CDR2 SFDVKD. The CDR3 spans 13 residues. CDR3 DNA: TGTGCCACCAGACAGGGTAGCTCCTACGAGCAGTACTTC. It specifies CATRQGSSYEQYF.

The count of this clone is one. The chain is built from TRBV18 and TRBJ2-1; D is possibly TRBD1 (6 bases). The length of the CDR3 is 14 residues. Deletions cut 3 bases from V and 4 bases from J, with 10 bases between. CDR1 KGHSH and CDR2 LQKENI come from the germline V gene. DNA of the CDR3: TGTGCCAGCTCACCGAATCAGGGGTACAATGAGCAGTTCTTC. The encoded protein is CASSPNQGYNEQFF.

The CDR3 DNA reads TGTGCCAGCAGCACCGGGACAAGTAATGAGCAGTTCTTC. It codes for CASSTGTSNEQFF. V gene TRBV21-1 combines with J gene TRBJ2-1; the D call in the table, TRBD1, was not verified against the DNA. TRBV21-1 corresponds to a pseudogene. The CDR3 has 13 amino acids.

The chain is built from TRBV5-1 and TRBJ2-7; D uncertain. This CDR3 spans 15 amino acids. V gave up 0 bases and J gave up 7 bases, with 17 bases separating them. Germline V gene sequence: CDR1 SGHRS, CDR2 YFSETQ. CDR3 sequence reads: CASSLGSRTTIEQYF. The CDR3 nucleotides read TGCGCCAGCAGCTTGGGGTCGAGAACTACCATAGAGCAGTACTTC.

V usage is TRBV7-9 and J usage is TRBJ1-6; 11 bases agree with TRBD1. Germline V lookup: CDR1 SEHNR, CDR2 FQNEAQ (reference sequence). V shed 4 bases, J shed 4 bases, and the junction held 6 bases outside the gene matches. This CDR3 is built from 17 residues. In DNA, the CDR3 is TGTGCCAGCAGCTCCTGGACAGGGGGCAGGTATAATTCACCCCTCCACTTT. Encoded protein: CASSSWTGGRYNSPLHF.